Listed below are T cell receptor beta chains from one sample, sequenced in a study of blood T cell repertoires in COVID-19. The assay was immunoSEQ multiplex PCR, and TCRdb's table has in-frame clones only and misses some. Here the sample spans roughly 350,000 clones, 85% being singletons. The sequenced sample consisted of peripheral blood. These receptor sequences come from a woman between 18 and 29 years old with acute or convalescent COVID-19. Each CDR3 is given with its conserved first and last residue. The D gene is left open where the match is weak. Rows give clone size only sometimes, using once, few, many, or a class for an expanded clone.

>TRBV19|TRBD1|TRBJ1-1|NA
TGTGCCAGTAGTATACAGGGGGTGAACACTGAAGCTTTCTTT
CASSIQGVNTEAFF
>TRBV30|NA|TRBJ2-5|once
TGTGCCTGGAGAGGGGAAGGGGAGACCCAGTACTTC
CAWRGEGETQYF
>TRBV19|NA|TRBJ1-1|few
TGTGCCAGTACAGGGACTAGGGGGGGTGAAGCTTTCTTT
CASTGTRGGEAFF
>TRBV10-3|NA|TRBJ2-2|NA
TGTGCCATCGGTATGGGCAGGGGATACACCGGGGAGCTGTTTTTT
CAIGMGRGYTGELFF
>TRBV5-1|TRBD1|TRBJ2-1|NA
TGCGCCAGCAGCTTGGGGACAGGGGGCTACAATGAGCAGTTCTTC
CASSLGTGGYNEQFF
>TRBV5-1|NA|TRBJ1-2|NA
TGCGCCAGCAGCTTGGACAGTCCCTATGGCTACACCTTC
CASSLDSPYGYTF
>TRBV4-2|NA|TRBJ2-1|NA
TGTGCCAGCAGCCAAGGAGACACTGACAATGAGCAGTTCTTC
CASSQGDTDNEQFF
>TRBV6-5|TRBD1|TRBJ1-6|few
TGTGCCAGCACGGACAGGGGACGCGGTTCACCCCTCCACTTT
CASTDRGRGSPLHF
>TRBV29-1|NA|TRBJ1-2|NA
TGCAGCGTTCCAAGCCTTCGCCGGGATAGCTATGGCTACACCTTC
CSVPSLRRDSYGYTF
>TRBV2|NA|TRBJ2-2|NA
TGTGCCAGCAGTGAAGCTAGGAGGGTCACCGGGGAGCTGTTTTTT
CASSEARRVTGELFF
>TRBV27|TRBD1|TRBJ2-1|NA
TGTGCCAGCAGTTTGGGCTCCCCGGGACAGGGTTACAATGAGCAGTTCTTC
CASSLGSPGQGYNEQFF
>TRBV5-1|TRBD1|TRBJ2-2|NA
TGCGCCAGCAGCCCAGGGACAGTCAACACCGGGGAGCTGTTTTTT
CASSPGTVNTGELFF
>TRBV11-2|NA|TRBJ2-1|NA
TGTGCCAGCAGCTTGGCGAAGGGGATGTCCTACAATGAGCAGTTCTTC
CASSLAKGMSYNEQFF
>TRBV30|NA|TRBJ1-5|NA
TGTGCCTGGAGTGACAGGGGCAATCAGCCCCAGCATTTT
CAWSDRGNQPQHF
>TRBV9|NA|TRBJ2-2|NA
TGTGCCAGCAGCGCCACAGTGGGGCCGAACACCGGGGAGCTGTTTTTT
CASSATVGPNTGELFF
>TRBV9|NA|TRBJ1-2|NA
TGTGCCAGCAGCCCCGAGGGGGTTTCCTATGGCTACACCTTC
CASSPEGVSYGYTF
>TRBV7-3|NA|TRBJ1-2|NA
TGTGCCAGCAGCTCCCAGGGTGTGGGCTATGGCTACACCTTC
CASSSQGVGYGYTF
>TRBV11-2|NA|TRBJ2-5|NA
TGTGCCAGCGGGGCAGGGCCTCGGGAGACCCAGTACTTC
CASGAGPRETQYF
>TRBV10-2|NA|TRBJ1-3|NA
TGCGCCAGCAGTGATGGAGGACTGGGAAACACCATATATTTT
CASSDGGLGNTIYF
>TRBV27|NA|TRBJ1-6|NA
TGTGCCAGCAGTTTAACAGGCTATAATTCACCCCTCCACTTT
CASSLTGYNSPLHF
>TRBV4-1|TRBD1|TRBJ2-2|NA
TGCGCCAGCAGCCAAATGACACCGGGACAGGCGAACACCGGGGAGCTGTTTTTT
CASSQMTPGQANTGELFF
>TRBV7-8|NA|TRBJ1-4|NA
TGTGCCAGCAGCCTCTCTCAGGGCGGGGATGAAAAACTGTTTTTT
CASSLSQGGDEKLFF
>TRBV6-5|TRBD2|TRBJ2-3|once
TGTGCCAGCAGCGGACTAGCGGACACAGATACGCAGTATTTT
CASSGLADTDTQYF
>TRBV28|NA|TRBJ2-6|NA
TGTGCCAGCAGTTTCGCTAGGGGAAGGTTTAGTGGGGCCAACGTCCTGACTTTC
CASSFARGRFSGANVLTF
>TRBV29-1|TRBD1|TRBJ1-6|NA
TGCAGCGTTCAGGGGGCGAGGAATTCACCCCTCCACTTT
CSVQGARNSPLHF
>TRBV5-1|TRBD1|TRBJ2-7|NA
TGCGCCAGCAGCCGGCGGGGGACAGGGCTTATCTACGAGCAGTACTTC
CASSRRGTGLIYEQYF
>TRBV27|TRBD2|TRBJ2-1|NA
TGTGCCAGCAGTTTTTGGGGGAGCGGGAACAATGAGCAGTTCTTC
CASSFWGSGNNEQFF
>TRBV19|TRBD1|TRBJ1-3|NA
TGTGCCAGTAGGACAGGGGCTGGAAACACCATATATTTT
CASRTGAGNTIYF
>TRBV10-2|NA|TRBJ1-3|once
TGCGCCAGCAGTGACAGGACAGCTGGAAACACCATATATTTT
CASSDRTAGNTIYF
>TRBV12-3/TRBV12-4|NA|TRBJ1-1|NA
TGTGCCAGCAGTCCCGGGACAGAAGCTTTCTTT
CASSPGTEAFF